This TCR beta chain was recovered during a study of low-dose radiotherapy and immunotherapy resistance in tumors. The donors, trial participants, received nivolumab, ipilimumab, aspirin, low-dose cyclophosphamide and low-dose radiotherapy. The CDR3 extends over 14 amino acids. The germline gives CDR1 DFQATT, CDR2 SNEGSKA (reference sequence). Between the trimmed V and J ends, which lost 3 bases and 5 bases, there was a span of 14 bases. Alpha- and beta-chain coverage of first-strand cDNA came from TRAV- and TRBV-specific primers. With a V-primer adapter and a constant-region primer, TCRs were amplified for roughly 20 PCR cycles. TCRdb fed the reads into MiXCR, producing one record per CDR3 protein. The repertoire holds roughly 10,000 distinct CDR3 sequences, with 40% to 50% as singletons.

The TCR sequence derives from a human donor with advanced metastatic prostate, ovarian, gallbladder or colorectal cancer (not recorded which). This table probably holds off-target reads from a library built for another chain. V usage is TRBV20-1 and J usage is TRBJ1-5, with D tentatively TRBD1 (6 bases). The CDR3 DNA reads as TGCAGTGCTAGGGATCGGGCAGGGGATCAGCCCCAGCATTTT. As protein: CSARDRAGDQPQHF.